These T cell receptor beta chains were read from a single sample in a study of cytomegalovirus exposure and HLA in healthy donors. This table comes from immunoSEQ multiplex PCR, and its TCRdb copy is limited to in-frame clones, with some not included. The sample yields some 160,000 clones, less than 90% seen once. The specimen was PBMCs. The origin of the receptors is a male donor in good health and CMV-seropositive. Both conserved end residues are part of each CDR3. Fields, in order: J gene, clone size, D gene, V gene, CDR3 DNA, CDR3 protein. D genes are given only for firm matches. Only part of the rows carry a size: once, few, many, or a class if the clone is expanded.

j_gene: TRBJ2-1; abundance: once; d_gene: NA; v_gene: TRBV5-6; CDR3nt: TGTGCCAGCAGCTTAGGGGAAGAGCAGTTCTTC; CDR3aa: CASSLGEEQFF
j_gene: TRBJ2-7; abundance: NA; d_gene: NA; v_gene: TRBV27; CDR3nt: TGTGCCAGCAGTCCGAAGGGGCCACCCGGCCAACAGTACTTC; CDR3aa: CASSPKGPPGQQYF
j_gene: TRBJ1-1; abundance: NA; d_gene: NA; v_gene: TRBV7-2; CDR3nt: TGTGCCAGCAGCTTAGGTGGGGGGGGGAGGGTGGCTTTCTTT; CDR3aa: CASSLGGGGRVAFF
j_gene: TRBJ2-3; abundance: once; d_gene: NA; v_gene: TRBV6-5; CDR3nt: TGTGCCAGCGTGAGCGGCACGACAGATACGCAGTATTTT; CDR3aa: CASVSGTTDTQYF
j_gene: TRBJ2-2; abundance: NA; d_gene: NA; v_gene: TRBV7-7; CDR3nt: TGTGCTAGCAGACCGGTGGGGAGCCCGAACACCGGGGAGCTGTTTTTT; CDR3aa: CASRPVGSPNTGELFF
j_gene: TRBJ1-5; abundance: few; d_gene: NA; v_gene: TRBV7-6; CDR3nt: TGTGCCAGCAGCCCCCAGAGGGGGAACAATCAGCCCCAGCATTTT; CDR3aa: CASSPQRGNNQPQHF
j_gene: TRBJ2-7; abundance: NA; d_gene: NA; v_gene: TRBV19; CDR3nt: TGTGCCAGTAGTGACGGACAGACGGACGAGCAGTACTTC; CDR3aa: CASSDGQTDEQYF
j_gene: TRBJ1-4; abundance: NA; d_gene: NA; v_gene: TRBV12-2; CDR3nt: TGTGCAAGTCGCCCCTACTTCGGAGGACCTTATGAAAAACTGTTTTTT; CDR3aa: CASRPYFGGPYEKLFF
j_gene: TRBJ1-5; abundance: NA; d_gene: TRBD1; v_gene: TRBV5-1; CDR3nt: TGCGCCAGCAGCTTTGGACAGGGAGATCAGCCCCAGCATTTT; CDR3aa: CASSFGQGDQPQHF
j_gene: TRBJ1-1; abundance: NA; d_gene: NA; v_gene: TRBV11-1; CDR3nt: TGTGCCAGCACCGTTAGAACTGAAGCTTTCTTT; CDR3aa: CASTVRTEAFF
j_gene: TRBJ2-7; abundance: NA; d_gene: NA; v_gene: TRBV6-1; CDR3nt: TGTGCCAGCAGTGACCAGGCAGGGCCGACCTACGAGCAGTACTTC; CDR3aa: CASSDQAGPTYEQYF
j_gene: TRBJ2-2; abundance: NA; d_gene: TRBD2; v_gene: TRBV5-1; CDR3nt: TGCGCCAGCAGTGATCGACTAGCCGGCGGGGAGCTGTTTTTT; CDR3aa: CASSDRLAGGELFF
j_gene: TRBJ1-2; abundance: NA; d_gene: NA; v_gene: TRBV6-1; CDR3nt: TGTGCCAGCAGTACAGGTCGCCCCCTCTATGGCTACACCTTC; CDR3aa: CASSTGRPLYGYTF
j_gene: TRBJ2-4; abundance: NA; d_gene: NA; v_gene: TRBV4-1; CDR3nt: TGCGCCAGCAGCCGTGTAAACAGGTTTGACATTCAGTACTTC; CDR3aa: CASSRVNRFDIQYF
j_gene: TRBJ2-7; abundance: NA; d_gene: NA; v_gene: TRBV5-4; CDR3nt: TGTGCCAGCAGCCCAGACAGATCCTACGAGCAGTACTTC; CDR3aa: CASSPDRSYEQYF
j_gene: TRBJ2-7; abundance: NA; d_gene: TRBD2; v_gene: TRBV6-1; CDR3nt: TGTGCCAGCAGGCTAGCGGTTCGTTACGAGCAGTACTTC; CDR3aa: CASRLAVRYEQYF
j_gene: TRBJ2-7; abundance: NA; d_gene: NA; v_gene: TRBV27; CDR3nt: TGTGCCAGCAGTTTATCTTTCGGGGAGGAGACCTACGAGCAGTACTTC; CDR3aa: CASSLSFGEETYEQYF
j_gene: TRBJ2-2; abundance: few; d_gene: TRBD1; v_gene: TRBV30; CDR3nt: TGTGCACCACCTCGACAGGGGTTAGCCGGGGAGCTGTTTTTT; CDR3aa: CAPPRQGLAGELFF
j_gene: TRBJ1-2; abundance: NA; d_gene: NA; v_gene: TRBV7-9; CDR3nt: TGTGCCAGCAGCTTAATCGGGGCAGGGGCTGGCTACACCTTC; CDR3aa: CASSLIGAGAGYTF
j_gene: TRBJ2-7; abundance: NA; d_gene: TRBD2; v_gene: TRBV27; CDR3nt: TGTGCCAGCAGTTTTAACGGGAGGCGCGAGCAGTACTTC; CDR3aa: CASSFNGRREQYF
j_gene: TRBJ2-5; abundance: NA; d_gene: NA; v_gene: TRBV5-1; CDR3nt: TGCGCCAGCAGCGAGGTCGGAGCCCAAGAGACCCAGTACTTC; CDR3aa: CASSEVGAQETQYF
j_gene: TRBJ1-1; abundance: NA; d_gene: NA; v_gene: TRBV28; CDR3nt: TGTGCCAGCAGTCGCTACCATGGTCGGGCTTTCTTT; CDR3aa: CASSRYHGRAFF
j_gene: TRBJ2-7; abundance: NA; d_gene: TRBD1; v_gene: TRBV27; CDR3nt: TGTGCCAGCAGTTTATCCCCGGGACAGGGGGCTTACGAGCAGTACTTC; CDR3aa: CASSLSPGQGAYEQYF
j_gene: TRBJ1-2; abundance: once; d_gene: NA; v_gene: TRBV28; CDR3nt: TGTGCCAGCAGTTCGGATGGCTACACCTTC; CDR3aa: CASSSDGYTF
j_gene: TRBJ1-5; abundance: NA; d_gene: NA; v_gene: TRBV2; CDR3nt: TGTGCCAGCAGGTACAGGGTGGTGGAGCCCCAGCATTTT; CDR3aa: CASRYRVVEPQHF
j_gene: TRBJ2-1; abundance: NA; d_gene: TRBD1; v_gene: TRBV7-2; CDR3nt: TGTGCCACACTTCGGCAGGGGGCCTATGAGCAGTTCTTC; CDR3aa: CATLRQGAYEQFF
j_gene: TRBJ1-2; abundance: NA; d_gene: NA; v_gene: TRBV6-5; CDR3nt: TGTGCCAGCAGTTACGGCAGGGTATTCTATGGCTACACCTTC; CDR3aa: CASSYGRVFYGYTF
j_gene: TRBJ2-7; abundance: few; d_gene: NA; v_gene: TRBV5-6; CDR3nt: TGTGCCAGCAGCCGGAGGGACGGCTACGAGCAGTACTTC; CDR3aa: CASSRRDGYEQYF
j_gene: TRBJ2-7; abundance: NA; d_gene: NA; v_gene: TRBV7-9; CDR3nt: TGTGCCAGCAGCTCCAAGTGGCGGGACCTCTACGAGCAGTACTTC; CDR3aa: CASSSKWRDLYEQYF
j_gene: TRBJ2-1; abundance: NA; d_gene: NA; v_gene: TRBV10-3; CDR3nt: TGTGCCATCAGTGACCAATACAATGAGCAGTTCTTC; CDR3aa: CAISDQYNEQFF
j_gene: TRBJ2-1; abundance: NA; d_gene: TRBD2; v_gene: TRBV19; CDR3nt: TGTGCCAGTAGGCGAGCGGGAGTTTCTTCCAATGAGCAGTTCTTC; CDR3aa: CASRRAGVSSNEQFF
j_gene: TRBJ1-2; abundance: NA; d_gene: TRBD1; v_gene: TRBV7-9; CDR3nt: TGTGCCAGCAGCGTGGGACAGAGGGTAAACTATGGCTACACCTTC; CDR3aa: CASSVGQRVNYGYTF
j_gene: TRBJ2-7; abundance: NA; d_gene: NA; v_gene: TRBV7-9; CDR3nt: TGTGCCAGCAGCTTAGTAGCGTACGAGCAGTACTTC; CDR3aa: CASSLVAYEQYF
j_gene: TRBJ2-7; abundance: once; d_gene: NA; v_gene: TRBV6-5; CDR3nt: TGTGCCAGCAGTTACGGACAGATTGACTCCTACGAGCAGTACTTC; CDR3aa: CASSYGQIDSYEQYF
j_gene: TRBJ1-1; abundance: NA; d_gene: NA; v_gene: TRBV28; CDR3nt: TGTGCCAGCAGTTTTACCGGGCGACGGAGGGAAACTGAAGCTTTCTTT; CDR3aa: CASSFTGRRRETEAFF
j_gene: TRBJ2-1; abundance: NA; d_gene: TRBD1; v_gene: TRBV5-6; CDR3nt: TGTGCCAGCAGCTGGACAGGGCTTGAGCAGTTCTTC; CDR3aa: CASSWTGLEQFF
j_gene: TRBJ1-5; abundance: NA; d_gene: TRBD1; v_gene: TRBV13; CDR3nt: TGTGCCAGCAGCAAATGGACAGGGGGTCTCAATCAGCCCCAGCATTTT; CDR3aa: CASSKWTGGLNQPQHF
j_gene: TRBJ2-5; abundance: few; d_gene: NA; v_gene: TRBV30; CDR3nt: TGTGCCTCCGGTATCAAGGAGACCCAGTACTTC; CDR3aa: CASGIKETQYF
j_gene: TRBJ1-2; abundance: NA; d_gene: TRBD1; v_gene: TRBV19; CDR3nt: TGTGCCAGTAGTATAGTCCAGGGGGCCGGCTATGGCTACACCTTC; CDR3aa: CASSIVQGAGYGYTF
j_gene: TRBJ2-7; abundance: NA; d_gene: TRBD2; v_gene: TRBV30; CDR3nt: TGTGCCTGGAGTGTACTCGGGCTAGCGGAGACCTACGAGCAGTACTTC; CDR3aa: CAWSVLGLAETYEQYF
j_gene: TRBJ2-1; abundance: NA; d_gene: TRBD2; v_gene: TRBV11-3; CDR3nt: TGTGCCAGCAGCCTGGGACTAGCGGGAGTTGTTTTCTTC; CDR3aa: CASSLGLAGVVFF
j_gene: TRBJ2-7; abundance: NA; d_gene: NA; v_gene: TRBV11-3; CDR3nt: TGTGCCAGCAGTTACATAACCGGGGCCTACGAGCAGTACTTC; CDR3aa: CASSYITGAYEQYF
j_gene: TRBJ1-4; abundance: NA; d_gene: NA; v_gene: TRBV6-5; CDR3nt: TGTGCCAGCAGTTACCTGTGGGCAGGGGTTAATGAAAAACTGTTTTTT; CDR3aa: CASSYLWAGVNEKLFF
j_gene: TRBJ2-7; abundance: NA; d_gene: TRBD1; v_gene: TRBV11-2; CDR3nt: TGTGCCAGCAGCTTTCGGGGGACAGGGGGCAACGAGCAGTACTTC; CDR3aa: CASSFRGTGGNEQYF
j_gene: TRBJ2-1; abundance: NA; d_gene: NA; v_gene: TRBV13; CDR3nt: TGTGCCAGCAGCTTAGCCAGCTCCTACAATGAGCAGTTCTTC; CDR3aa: CASSLASSYNEQFF
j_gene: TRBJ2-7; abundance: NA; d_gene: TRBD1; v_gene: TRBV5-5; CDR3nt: TGTGCCAGCAAGCTTGGGCTTGGGACAGGGGCCTACGAGCAGTACTTC; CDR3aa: CASKLGLGTGAYEQYF
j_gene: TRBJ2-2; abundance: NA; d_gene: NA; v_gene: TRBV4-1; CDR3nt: TGCGCCAGCAGCCCATCCACCGGGGAGCTGTTTTTT; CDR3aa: CASSPSTGELFF
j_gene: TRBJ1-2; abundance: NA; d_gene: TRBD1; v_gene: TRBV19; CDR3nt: TGTGCCAGTAGTACCACCGGGACAGGTACCACCTATTTGGATGGCTACACCTTC; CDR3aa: CASSTTGTGTTYLDGYTF
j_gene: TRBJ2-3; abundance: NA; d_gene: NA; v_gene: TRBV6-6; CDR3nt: TGTGCCAGCAGCCGACTTAGCTTTGATACGCAGTATTTT; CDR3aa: CASSRLSFDTQYF